This T cell receptor (beta chain) was documented in a study of Ad26.COV2.S vaccination and SARS-CoV-2 variants. The CDR3 consists of 15 residues. Germline lookup yields CDR1 KGHSH and CDR2 LQKENI. The V and J ends lost 0 bases and 2 bases respectively, with 11 bases between them. Clones were read by immunoSEQ multiplex PCR, and TCRdb kept only the in-frame ones, dropping some. The sample lists about 350,000 clones; around 90% were seen once. This sample's treatment: roughly 19 received Ad26.COV2.S at low or high dose, single or two shots; five or six received placebo; per-sample allocation not given. The study sampled participants on day 63 after the first vaccine or placebo injection.

The material was peripheral blood, obtained in a trial of Ad26.COV2.S vaccine versus placebo. This TCR was sampled from a person between 18 and 59 years old who received the Ad26.COV2.S COVID-19 vaccine or a placebo. This rearrangement joins TRBV18 to TRBJ2-7, with D possibly matching TRBD1 (6 bases). The CDR3 loop is CASSPPSQGAYEQYF. The CDR3 region has the DNA TGTGCCAGCTCACCACCCTCACAGGGCGCCTACGAGCAGTACTTC.